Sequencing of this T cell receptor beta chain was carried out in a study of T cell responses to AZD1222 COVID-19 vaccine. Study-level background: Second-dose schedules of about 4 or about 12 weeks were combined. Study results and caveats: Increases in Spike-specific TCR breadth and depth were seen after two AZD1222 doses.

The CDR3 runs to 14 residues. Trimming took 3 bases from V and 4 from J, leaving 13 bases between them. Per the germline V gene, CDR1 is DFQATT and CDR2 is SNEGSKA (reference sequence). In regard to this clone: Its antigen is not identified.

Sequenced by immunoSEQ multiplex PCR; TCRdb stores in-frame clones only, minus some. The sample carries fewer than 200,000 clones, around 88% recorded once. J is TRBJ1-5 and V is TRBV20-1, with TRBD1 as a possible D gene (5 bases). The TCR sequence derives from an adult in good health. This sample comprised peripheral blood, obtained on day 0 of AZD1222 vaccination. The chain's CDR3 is CSASAGVGNQPQHF. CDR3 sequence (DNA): TGCAGTGCTAGTGCGGGGGTTGGTAATCAGCCCCAGCATTTT.